The clone carrying this TCR beta chain was picked up many times. Its antigen is not known. The source of the sample is a study of naive and memory T cell subsets. Germline-derived CDR1 and CDR2 are KGHSH and LQKENI. Germline trimming cut 2 bases from V and 5 bases from J; bases unmatched to any gene: 3. This CDR3 region has 15 residues. Four subsets defined by CD45RA and CD27 were sorted after CD3, CD4, CD8 and live/dead staining. Study-wide results and limits: Gini index rose across naive, CM, EM and EMRA in CD4 and CD8. The power law exponent of TCR abundance differed between naive and memory cells.

Both TRBC1 and TRBC2 were covered by a beta constant-region primer of two equimolar oligonucleotides. TCRdb itself ran the UMI-ligation and nested PCR reads through MiXCR, one entry per CDR3 protein. The data hold some 100,000 distinct CDR3 sequences, with approximately 6.5% observed a single time. The origin of this receptor is a human donor in good health. The chain has TRBV18 and TRBJ2-1; 10 bases map to TRBD2. Sequencing was carried out using central memory CD4+ T cells from blood. CDR3 protein: CASSPTSGEDNEQFF. CDR3 coding DNA: TGTGCCAGCTCACCAACTAGCGGGGAGGACAATGAGCAGTTCTTC.